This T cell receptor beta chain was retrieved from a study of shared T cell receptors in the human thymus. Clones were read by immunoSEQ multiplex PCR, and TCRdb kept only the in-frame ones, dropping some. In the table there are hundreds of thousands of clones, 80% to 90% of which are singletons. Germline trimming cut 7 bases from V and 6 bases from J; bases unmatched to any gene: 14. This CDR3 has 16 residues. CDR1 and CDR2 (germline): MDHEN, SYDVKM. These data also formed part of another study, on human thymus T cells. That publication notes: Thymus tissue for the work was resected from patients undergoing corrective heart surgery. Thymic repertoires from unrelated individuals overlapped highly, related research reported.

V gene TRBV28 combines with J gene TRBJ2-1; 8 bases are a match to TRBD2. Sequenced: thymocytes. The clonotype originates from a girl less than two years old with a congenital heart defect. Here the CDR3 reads CASTNLRGDPSNEQFF. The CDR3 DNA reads TGTGCCAGCACCAACTTGCGGGGGGACCCGTCCAATGAGCAGTTCTTC.